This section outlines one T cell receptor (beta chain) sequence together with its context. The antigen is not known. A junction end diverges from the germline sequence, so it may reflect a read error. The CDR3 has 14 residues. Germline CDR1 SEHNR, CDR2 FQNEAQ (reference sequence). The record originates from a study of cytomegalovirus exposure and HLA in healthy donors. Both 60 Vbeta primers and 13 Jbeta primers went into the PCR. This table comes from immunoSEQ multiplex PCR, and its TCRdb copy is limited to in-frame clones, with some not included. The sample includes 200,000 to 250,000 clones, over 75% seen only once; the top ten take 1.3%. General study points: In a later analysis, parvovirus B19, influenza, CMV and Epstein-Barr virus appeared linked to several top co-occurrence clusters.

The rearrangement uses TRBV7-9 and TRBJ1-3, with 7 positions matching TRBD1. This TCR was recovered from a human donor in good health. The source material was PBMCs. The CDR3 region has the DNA TGTGCCAGCAGCGCGGGACAGCCTGGAGACACCATATATTTT. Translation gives CASSAGQPGDTIYF.